This TCR beta chain was documented in a study of blood T cells in healthy people across ages. With regard to this clonotype: Its antigen remains unknown.

V lost 0 bases to trimming and J lost 1 base, with 16 bases between them. Germline values: CDR1 MGHRA, CDR2 YSYEKL. The CDR3 is 18 amino acids. General study findings and limits: Any conclusive comparison of naive versus antigen-experienced cells was prevented by using unsorted PBMCs. Expanded clonotype shifts may have been confounded, as the donors had an unknown CMV status. Long-lived donors exceeded aged donors in naive CD4+ cells and diversity. Calculation of diversity from one million T cells yielded estimates considered to be underestimates.

Sample-barcoded 5' priming and a J-beta primer mix drove a second PCR of roughly 6 to 12 cycles. Each CDR3 protein is one row after TCRdb ran MiXCR on the 5' RACE reads. Of about 1.4 million distinct CDR3 sequences in the sample, approximately 60% were seen once. Sample: blood. This TCR came from a young man in good health. The chain joins TRBV4-1 to TRBJ2-1, with D maybe TRBD1 (6 bases). CDR3 nucleotides: TGCGCCAGCAGCCAAGATAGGGCAGGGGATTTGTCCTACAATGAGCAGTTCTTC. It yields the protein CASSQDRAGDLSYNEQFF.